This record concerns one T cell receptor beta chain sequence. This sample is part of a study of blood T cell repertoires in COVID-19. Study-wide context: The United States, Italy and Spain were the sources of the acute and convalescent COVID-19 samples.

The study drew participants aged about 18 to 95 years from 20 to 30 US areas. Categorization into cohorts depended on clinical history that participants reported. Original processing methods: Nucleated cell counts were estimated from reference gene primer amplification. Here immunoSEQ multiplex PCR was the method, and the copy in TCRdb shows in-frame clones only, minus some. Clone size and the V and J calls come from that table; the DNA yielded D and trimming. The table shows about 200,000 clones, with about 84% occurring only once. The germline V gene has CDR1 SGDLS and CDR2 YYNGEE. The CDR3 has 16 amino acids. Trimming removed 0 bases from V and 3 bases from J, with 15 bases in between.

The genes are TRBV9 and TRBJ1-2; tentative D call: TRBD1 (5 bases). The TCR was taken from a man in his forties with acute COVID-19. The material sequenced was PBMCs or T cells enriched from blood (not recorded which). This chain's CDR3 is CASSVATRERDYGYTF. As DNA, the CDR3 is TGTGCCAGCAGCGTAGCGACCAGGGAAAGGGACTATGGCTACACCTTC.